This T cell receptor beta chain was sequenced in a study of T cell changes during pregnancy in multiple sclerosis. The CDR3 loop spans 11 amino acids. Between the trimmed V and J ends, which lost 8 bases and 3 bases, there was a span of 8 bases. Germline CDR1 is LNHDA and CDR2 is SQIVND (reference sequence). Some clones are missing from TCRdb's copy, which holds only in-frame ones; the method was immunoSEQ multiplex PCR. The sample has 34,000 or so clones, approximately 87% seen once. The chain joins TRBV19 to TRBJ2-7, with a possible D match to TRBD2 (5 bases). The sequences come from CD8+ T cells from peripheral blood mononuclear cells, collected after pregnancy. This clonotype originated in a female donor with multiple sclerosis, enrolled in a pregnancy study. CDR3 bases: TGTGCCAGTGCCGCGGGCTACGAGCAGTACTTC. Its translation: CASAAGYEQYF.